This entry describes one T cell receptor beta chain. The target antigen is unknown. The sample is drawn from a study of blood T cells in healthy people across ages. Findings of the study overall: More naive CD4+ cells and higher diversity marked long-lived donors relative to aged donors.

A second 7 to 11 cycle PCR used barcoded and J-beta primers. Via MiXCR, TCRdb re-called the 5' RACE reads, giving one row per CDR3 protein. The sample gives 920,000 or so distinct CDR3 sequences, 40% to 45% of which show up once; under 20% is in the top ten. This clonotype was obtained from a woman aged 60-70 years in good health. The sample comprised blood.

This CDR3 reads CASRQTGGRLFF. The CDR3 DNA follows: TGTGCCAGCAGACAAACAGGCGGGCGCCTGTTTTTT. This rearrangement joins TRBV28 to TRBJ2-2; either TRBD1 or TRBD2 may supply D (5 bases each). Germline assignment: CDR1 MDHEN and CDR2 SYDVKM. Trimming removed 6 bases at V and 14 bases at J, with 16 bases between. This CDR3 has 12 amino acids.